Ten or more counts support the clone carrying this T cell receptor beta chain. Time point denoted: after trial treatment. Documented treatment: LDRT plus nivolumab, ipilimumab, low-dose cyclophosphamide and aspirin (RACIN trial). The therapy administered to donors comprised nivolumab, ipilimumab, aspirin, low-dose cyclophosphamide and low-dose radiotherapy. Each patient who was eligible had an advanced solid tumor with no tumor-infiltrating lymphocytes. First-strand cDNA relied on TRAV- and TRBV-specific primers spanning alpha and beta chains. TCRs underwent 20 PCR cycles of amplification with a constant-region primer and V-primer adapter. mRNA isolates were amplified via in vitro transcription. TCRdb called the reads again in MiXCR, with one record for every CDR3 protein. Of about 35,000 distinct CDR3 sequences in the sample, 20% were seen once. This CDR3 is 15 amino acids long. Trimming left V 4 bases short and J 0 bases short, with 13 bases between. Germline V gene lookup returns CDR1 SGHRS and CDR2 YFSETQ.

These data originate in a study of low-dose radiotherapy and immunotherapy resistance in tumors. The wider study: It was 1 Gy per fraction every two weeks that Cohort 2 received, adding up to 13 Gy over 26 weeks.

This material consisted of PBMCs, taken after low-dose radiotherapy plus immunotherapy. V and J are TRBV5-1 and TRBJ1-1; D remains ambiguous. This TCR came from a female donor with ovarian cancer. The CDR3 loop reads CASSPGLGMNTEAFF. The CDR3 nucleotides read TGCGCCAGCAGCCCTGGGTTAGGGATGAACACTGAAGCTTTCTTT.